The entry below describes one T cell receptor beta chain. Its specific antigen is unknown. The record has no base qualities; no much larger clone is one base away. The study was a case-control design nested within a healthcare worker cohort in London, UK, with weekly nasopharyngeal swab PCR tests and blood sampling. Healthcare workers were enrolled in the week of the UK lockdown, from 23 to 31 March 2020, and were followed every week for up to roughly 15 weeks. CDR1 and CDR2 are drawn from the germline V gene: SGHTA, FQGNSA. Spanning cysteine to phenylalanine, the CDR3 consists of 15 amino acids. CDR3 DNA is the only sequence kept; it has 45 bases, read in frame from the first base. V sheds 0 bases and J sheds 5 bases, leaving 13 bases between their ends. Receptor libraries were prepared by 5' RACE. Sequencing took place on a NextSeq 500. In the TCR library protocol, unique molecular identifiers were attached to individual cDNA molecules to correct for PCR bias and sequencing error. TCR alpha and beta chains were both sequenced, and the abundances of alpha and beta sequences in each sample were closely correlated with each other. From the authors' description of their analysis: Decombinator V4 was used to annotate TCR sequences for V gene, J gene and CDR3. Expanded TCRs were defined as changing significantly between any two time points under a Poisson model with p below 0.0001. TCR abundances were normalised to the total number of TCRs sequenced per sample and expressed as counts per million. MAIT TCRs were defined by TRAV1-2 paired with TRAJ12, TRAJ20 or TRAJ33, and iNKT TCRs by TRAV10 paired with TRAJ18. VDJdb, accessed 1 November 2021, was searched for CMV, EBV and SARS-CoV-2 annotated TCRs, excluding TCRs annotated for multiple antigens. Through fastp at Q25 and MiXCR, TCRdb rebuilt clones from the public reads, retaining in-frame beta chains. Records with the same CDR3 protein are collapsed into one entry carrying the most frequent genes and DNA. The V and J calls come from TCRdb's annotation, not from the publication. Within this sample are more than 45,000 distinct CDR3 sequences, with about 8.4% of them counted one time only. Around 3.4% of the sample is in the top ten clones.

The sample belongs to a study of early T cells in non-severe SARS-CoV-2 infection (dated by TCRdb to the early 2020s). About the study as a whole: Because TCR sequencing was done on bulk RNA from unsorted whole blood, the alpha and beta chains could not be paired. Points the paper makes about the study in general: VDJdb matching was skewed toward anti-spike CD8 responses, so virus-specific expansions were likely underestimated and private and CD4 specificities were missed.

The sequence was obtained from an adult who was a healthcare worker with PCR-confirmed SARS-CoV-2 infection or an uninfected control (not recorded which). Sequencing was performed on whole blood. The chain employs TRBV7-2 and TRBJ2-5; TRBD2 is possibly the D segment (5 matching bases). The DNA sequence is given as TGTGCCAGCAGCTTAGCCAGATACCCGGGGGAGACCCAGTACTTC. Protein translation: CASSLARYPGETQYF.